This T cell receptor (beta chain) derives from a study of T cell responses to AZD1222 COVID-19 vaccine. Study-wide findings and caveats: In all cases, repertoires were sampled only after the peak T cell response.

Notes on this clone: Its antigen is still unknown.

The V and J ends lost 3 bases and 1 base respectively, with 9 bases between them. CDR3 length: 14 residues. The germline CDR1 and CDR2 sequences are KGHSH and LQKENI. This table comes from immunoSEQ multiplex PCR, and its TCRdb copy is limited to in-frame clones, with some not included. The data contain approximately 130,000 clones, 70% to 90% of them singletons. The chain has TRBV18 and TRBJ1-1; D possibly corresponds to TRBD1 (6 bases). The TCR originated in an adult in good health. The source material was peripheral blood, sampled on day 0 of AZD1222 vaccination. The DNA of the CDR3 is TGTGCCAGCTCACCGCGGGACACGAACACTGAAGCTTTCTTT. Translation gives CASSPRDTNTEAFF.